This TCR beta chain was profiled in a study of PD-1 blockade in classical Hodgkin lymphoma. CDR1 WNHNN and CDR2 SYGVQD come from the germline V gene (reference sequence). The J segment lost 1 base and the V segment lost 6 bases, leaving 10 bases of the junction unmatched. The CDR3 extends over 16 amino acids. Noted time point: newly diagnosed, previously untreated cHL patient sample. The authors used newly diagnosed, untreated classical Hodgkin lymphoma PBMCs as comparison. Findings of the study overall: Repertoire differences have undefined causes, possibly disease activity or prior therapy. As was reported, newly diagnosed patients showed lower baseline TCR diversity than healthy donors did.

Here immunoSEQ multiplex PCR was the method, and the copy in TCRdb shows in-frame clones only, minus some. The sample comprises 25,000 to 35,000 clones, under 95% of which are singletons, and about 2.5% rests with the top ten. In the case of this clone: Antigen: not known.

This clonotype was obtained from a human donor with classical Hodgkin lymphoma. The rearrangement links TRBV10-1 to TRBJ2-7, with 9 bases fitting TRBD1. Input material: peripheral blood mononuclear cells (PBMCs). The CDR3 protein is CASSVRETGGSYEQYF. CDR3 bases: TGCGCCAGCAGCGTTCGGGAGACAGGGGGATCCTACGAGCAGTACTTC.